The 17 T cell receptor beta chains reported below all come from one sample, sequenced in a study of cytomegalovirus exposure and HLA in healthy donors. Only in-frame clones appear in the TCRdb table, and some are missing; sequencing was by immunoSEQ multiplex PCR. The sample includes almost 200,000 clones, roughly 81% of them seen just once. Source material: PBMCs. The receptor set was obtained from a woman aged 30 to 39 in good health and CMV-seronegative.

The chain has TRBV18 and TRBJ2-6, with D possibly TRBD1 on 6 matching bases. The germline V gene encodes CDR1 KGHSH and CDR2 LQKENI. The CDR3 has 15 residues. V was trimmed by 4 bases and J by 2 bases, leaving 9 bases between them. The CDR3 region has the DNA TGTGCCAGCTCACAAGCAGGGGCTGGGGCCAACGTCCTGACTTTC. It encodes CASSQAGAGANVLTF.

V is TRBV5-4 and J is TRBJ1-6; 9 bases map to TRBD1. The CDR3 length is 14 residues. Germline trimming cut 5 bases from V and 9 bases from J; bases unmatched to any gene: 6. The V gene's germline CDR1 is SGHNT and CDR2 YYREEE (reference sequence). Here the CDR3 DNA reads TGTGCCAGCAGGCCACAGGGGGCAAGTTCACCCCTCCACTTT. Its protein product is CASRPQGASSPLHF.

This clone was recorded once. The rearrangement links TRBV7-9 to TRBJ2-7, with 7 bases fitting TRBD2. Germline values: CDR1 SEHNR, CDR2 FQNEAQ (reference sequence). The CDR3 runs to 15 residues. With V trimmed by 1 base and J by 4 bases, 7 bases remained unmatched. The DNA for the CDR3 is TGTGCCAGCAGCTTAGGACTAGCTAGTCATTACGAGCAGTACTTC. Protein: CASSLGLASHYEQYF.

The rearrangement uses TRBV5-4 and TRBJ1-5; no firm D call. The V and J ends lost 9 bases and 5 bases respectively, with 18 bases between them. CDR3 size: 14 residues. Germline V lookup: CDR1 SGHNT, CDR2 YYREEE (reference sequence). CDR3 sequence (DNA): TGTGCCACCTCCCACCGGGATCCCGATCAGCCCCAGCATTTT. The encoded protein is CATSHRDPDQPQHF.

This clone has only a few counts. This CDR3 reads CASTLTGLSYNEQFF. The CDR3 bases are TGTGCCAGCACCTTGACGGGGTTATCCTACAATGAGCAGTTCTTC. V usage is TRBV6-5 and J usage is TRBJ2-1; possibly TRBD2 for D (5 bases). V was shortened by 7 bases and J by 1 base, with 14 bases between the two germline ends. The CDR3 loop spans 15 amino acids. The germline V gene encodes CDR1 MNHEY and CDR2 SVGAGI.

The rearrangement links TRBV5-4 to TRBJ2-7; the match to TRBD1 covers 11 bases. The ends lost 3 bases at V and 5 bases at J; junction bases unmatched: 4. The CDR3 extends over 14 amino acids. Germline loops: CDR1 SGHNT, CDR2 YYREEE (reference sequence). The CDR3 nucleotides read TGTGCCAGCAGCTGGGGACAGGGGGGCAACGAGCAGTACTTC. Protein sequence: CASSWGQGGNEQYF. The entire variable domain, with the rest obtained from reference TRBV5-4 and TRBJ2-7, is as follows: ETGVTQSPTHLIKTRGQQVTLRCSSQSGHNTVSWYQQALGQGPQFIFQYYREEENGRGNFPPRFSGLQFPNYSSELNVNALELDDSALYLCASSWGQGGNEQYFGPGTRLTVT.

V usage is TRBV10-1 and J usage is TRBJ2-7; 16 positions agree with TRBD2. Germline values: CDR1 WNHNN, CDR2 SYGVQD (reference sequence). CDR3 size: 16 residues. Germline trimming cut 4 bases from V and 5 bases from J; bases unmatched to any gene: 5. CDR3 in DNA: TGCGCCAGCAGTGCGGGGACTAGCGGGAGGGCCGACGAGCAGTACTTC. It translates to CASSAGTSGRADEQYF.

V usage is TRBV9 and J usage is TRBJ2-3; possibly TRBD2 for D (6 bases). Germline values: CDR1 SGDLS, CDR2 YYNGEE. CDR3 length: 15 residues. Trimming took 7 bases from V and 2 from J, leaving 17 bases between them. For the CDR3, the DNA is TGTGCCAGCGCTAGACTAGATGTTCCCACAGATACGCAGTATTTT. This sequence encodes CASARLDVPTDTQYF.

The CDR3 reads CASSYSRTGGYEQYF. CDR3 coding DNA: TGTGCCAGCAGTTACTCGAGGACAGGGGGCTACGAGCAGTACTTC. The chain combines TRBV6-5 with TRBJ2-7; 10 positions agree with TRBD1. The CDR3 totals 15 residues. The ends lost 0 bases at V and 3 bases at J; junction bases unmatched: 2. Germline values: CDR1 MNHEY, CDR2 SVGAGI.

V is TRBV9 and J is TRBJ2-1; D remains unclear. The germline V and J ends were trimmed by 0 bases and 0 bases, with 7 bases remaining between them. The CDR3 loop spans 15 amino acids. Germline CDR1 SGDLS, CDR2 YYNGEE. CDR3 in amino acids: CASSVGTSSYNEQFF. The CDR3 nucleotides read TGTGCCAGCAGCGTAGGCACCAGCTCCTACAATGAGCAGTTCTTC.

This clone occurred a few times. J is TRBJ1-5 and V is TRBV11-2, with D unresolved. Per the germline V gene, CDR1 is SGHAT and CDR2 is FQNNGV. The CDR3 spans 15 residues. V shed 1 base and J shed 7 bases, with 14 bases lying between them. CDR3 coding DNA: TGTGCCAGCAGCTTAGGAGAGAGGGAAGGGCAGCCCCAGCATTTT. Translation gives CASSLGEREGQPQHF.

The chain joins TRBV14 to TRBJ1-1, with a possible D match to TRBD1 (5 bases). The CDR3 length is 13 residues. Germline CDR1 is SGHDN and CDR2 is FVKESK. V lost 3 bases, J lost 6 bases, and 11 bases lay in between. The CDR3 sequence is CASSHREGPEAFF. The CDR3 DNA sequence: TGTGCCAGCAGCCACAGGGAAGGACCTGAAGCTTTCTTT.

The chain combines TRBV5-1 with TRBJ1-6; tentatively, D is TRBD1 (5 bases). Looked up from germline, CDR1 is SGHRS and CDR2 is YFSETQ. This CDR3 is built from 16 residues. Trimming cost V 0 bases and J 7 bases, with 14 bases left between them. The CDR3 DNA is TGCGCCAGCAGCTTGGCCCGATCGGGGGGGAATTCACCCCTCCACTTT. Its protein product is CASSLARSGGNSPLHF.

The chain combines TRBV5-4 with TRBJ2-1; D uncertain. This CDR3 contains 12 residues. Germline V gene data show CDR1 as SGHNT and CDR2 as YYREEE (reference sequence). Trimming shortened V by 3 bases and J by 4 bases, and 5 bases separated the two germline ends. This chain's CDR3 is CASSSLYNEQFF. In DNA, the CDR3 is TGTGCCAGCAGCTCCCTGTACAATGAGCAGTTCTTC.

The chain recombines TRBV25-1 with TRBJ1-2; a possible D gene is TRBD1 (6 bases). The germline V gene encodes CDR1 MGHDK and CDR2 SYGVNS. The V end lost 10 bases, the J end lost 2 bases, and 14 bases lay between the germline ends. This CDR3 contains 13 residues. The CDR3 reads CATLTGENYGYTF. The DNA of the CDR3 is TGTGCCACTCTGACAGGAGAAAACTATGGCTACACCTTC.

The chain joins TRBV28 to TRBJ2-7; 8 nucleotides agree with TRBD1. V was clipped by 5 bases and J by 1 base; unmatched bases: 7. Germline V gene data show CDR1 as MDHEN and CDR2 as SYDVKM. The CDR3 is 15 amino acids. The CDR3 loop reads CASSHGTGRSYEQYF. CDR3 sequence (DNA): TGTGCCAGCAGTCATGGGACAGGACGTTCCTACGAGCAGTACTTC. Filled out from reference TRBV28 and TRBJ2-7, the complete variable domain reads DVKVTQSSRYLVKRTGEKVFLECVQDMDHENMFWYRQDPGLGLRLIYFSYDVKMKEKGDIPEGYSVSREKKERFSLILESASTNQTSMYLCASSHGTGRSYEQYFGPGTRLTVT.

This clone was observed a handful of times. V is TRBV2 and J is TRBJ1-5; D gene unclear. The V end lost 1 base, the J end lost 0 bases, and 7 bases lay between the germline ends. Germline V lookup: CDR1 SNHLY, CDR2 FYNNEI. This CDR3 has 15 residues. This chain's CDR3 is CASSEGQYSNQPQHF. The CDR3 DNA reads as TGTGCCAGCAGTGAAGGGCAATATAGCAATCAGCCCCAGCATTTT.